The clone carrying this TCR beta chain was observed many times. TCRdb analysed the 5' RACE reads with MiXCR anew, one entry per CDR3 protein. This sample has roughly 36,000 distinct CDR3 sequences, with just under 7.5% found just once. CDR1 is LGHDT and CDR2 is YNNKEL in the germline V gene (reference sequence). The CDR3 is 13 residues long. Trimming took off 10 bases at V and 3 bases at J, with 13 bases between the two ends. This record comes from a study of neurological immune-mediated disorders. The source material was CD4+ T cells from blood. The TCR sequence derives from a man aged 45 to 65 in good health. The chain employs TRBV3-1 and TRBJ1-5; D gene uncertain. DNA of the CDR3: TGTGCCACACCCCTCCTCGCCAATCAGCCCCAGCATTTT. Its translation: CATPLLANQPQHF.